These T cell receptor beta chains were read from a single sample in a study of T cells in tuberculosis. Method: immunoSEQ multiplex PCR; TCRdb's copy keeps in-frame clones and lacks some. This table has 25,000 to 40,000 clones, 85% to 95% appearing once. Material for sequencing was PBMCs. The origin of the receptors is a donor aged 5 to 30 with latent tuberculosis or without tuberculosis infection. Some clones in this sample may be carry-over from other donors' samples. Both conserved end residues are part of each CDR3. The D gene is left open where the match is weak. Size tells how often a clone was seen (once, few, many) or the class of an expanded clone, and some rows leave it out.

>-|15|TRBJ2-1|TRBV2|-
TGTGCCACTACATCTCTAGCGTCCTCCTACAATGAGCAGTTCTTC
CATTSLASSYNEQFF
>TRBD1|15|TRBJ1-1|TRBV18|-
TGTGCCAGCTCACCAAGGAGACAGGGGAACACTGAAGCTTTCTTT
CASSPRRQGNTEAFF
>-|12|TRBJ1-1|TRBV6-4|-
TGTGCCAGCAGAAACACTATCGGCGAAGCTTTCTTT
CASRNTIGEAFF
>TRBD1|14|TRBJ1-4|TRBV19|-
TGTGCCAGTTCAACGACAGGGAGGAGGGAAAAACTGTTTTTT
CASSTTGRREKLFF
>TRBD2|16|TRBJ2-7|TRBV7-9|-
TGTGCCAGCAGCCGTGCCCTAGCGGAGAGCTCCTACGAGCAGTACTTC
CASSRALAESSYEQYF
>-|10|TRBJ2-5|TRBV20-1|-
TGCAGTGCTAGCGGGGAGACCCAGTACTTC
CSASGETQYF
>-|13|TRBJ1-1|TRBV2|few
TGTGCCAGCAGAACCCAGGGTTTGGGTGAAGCTTTCTTT
CASRTQGLGEAFF
>TRBD2|16|TRBJ2-7|TRBV19|-
TGTGCCAGTAGCCCTACTAGCGGGAGGGCCTCCTACGAGCAGTACTTC
CASSPTSGRASYEQYF
>-|14|TRBJ2-1|TRBV6-1|few
TGTGCCAGCAGGACACAGGGATACTACAATGAGCAGTTCTTC
CASRTQGYYNEQFF
>TRBD1|12|TRBJ1-2|TRBV6-1|-
TGTGCCAGCAGTGATCGACAGGGAGGCTACACCTTC
CASSDRQGGYTF
>-|14|TRBJ1-2|TRBV5-4|-
TGTGCCAGCAGCTTACAGGGATTTAACTATGGCTACACCTTC
CASSLQGFNYGYTF
>-|15|TRBJ2-1|TRBV28|-
TGTGCCAGCCTGTGGGGTTCGGGAGTCTACAATGAGCAGTTCTTC
CASLWGSGVYNEQFF
>TRBD2|15|TRBJ2-3|TRBV9|-
TGTGCCAGCAGTCCCAGCGGGGGGGTCGCAGATACGCAGTATTTT
CASSPSGGVADTQYF
>-|14|TRBJ1-2|TRBV5-4|few
TGTGCCAGCAGCCCTGGGGGCCGGGGAAGAGGCTACACCTTC
CASSPGGRGRGYTF
>-|16|TRBJ2-1|TRBV5-1|-
TGCGCCAGCAGCTTGGAAGAGATCCCCTCCTACAATGAGCAGTTCTTC
CASSLEEIPSYNEQFF
>TRBD1|14|TRBJ1-2|TRBV27|-
TGTGCCAGCAGCCCCGGGACAGCGGTCTATGGCTACACCTTC
CASSPGTAVYGYTF
>TRBD1|17|TRBJ1-2|TRBV18|-
TGTGCCAGCTCTTCTGGGACAGGGGGCATCGAGGCCTATGGCTACACCTTC
CASSSGTGGIEAYGYTF
>TRBD2|15|TRBJ2-7|TRBV15|-
TGTGCCACCAGCAGAGATAGCGGGAGGGCCTACGAGCAGTACTTC
CATSRDSGRAYEQYF
>-|12|TRBJ2-7|TRBV6-1|-
TGTGCCAGCAGTAAACAGGTATACGAGCAGTACTTC
CASSKQVYEQYF
>TRBD1|16|TRBJ1-2|TRBV30|-
TGTGCCTGGAGTGAACTACAGGGGGCTGGTAGCTATGGCTACACCTTC
CAWSELQGAGSYGYTF
>TRBD2|15|TRBJ2-1|TRBV4-2|-
TGTGCCAGCAGCCAAGATGCGGGGGTTCGGAATGAGCAGTTCTTC
CASSQDAGVRNEQFF
>-|12|TRBJ2-3|TRBV6-6|-
TGTGCCAGCAGGTCCAGGGCGGATACGCAGTATTTT
CASRSRADTQYF
>-|15|TRBJ1-4|TRBV2|-
TGTGCCAGCAGTGAAGCGGGGGGGCTGGGTGAAAAACTGTTTTTT
CASSEAGGLGEKLFF
>-|14|TRBJ2-5|TRBV5-1|-
TGCGCCAGCAGCTTGGCCGGACTAACAGAGACCCAGTACTTC
CASSLAGLTETQYF
>TRBD1|15|TRBJ2-2|TRBV5-4|-
TGTGCCAGCAGCTTGTCACAGGGGTCGACCGGGGAGCTGTTTTTT
CASSLSQGSTGELFF
>TRBD2|22|TRBJ2-1|TRBV2|-
TGTGCCAGCAGCCGCGAGTCAGGACTAGCGGGGCGAATAACAACAGTTTACAATGAGCAGTTCTTC
CASSRESGLAGRITTVYNEQFF
>-|14|TRBJ2-4|TRBV5-1|-
TGCGCCAGCAGCTTCGCGGATGGTAAAAACATTCAGTACTTC
CASSFADGKNIQYF
>TRBD1|15|TRBJ2-7|TRBV4-1|-
TGCGCCAGCAGCCGGACCGGGACAGGTCTCTACGAGCAGTACTTC
CASSRTGTGLYEQYF
>TRBD2|13|TRBJ2-7|TRBV2|-
TGTGCCAGCAGCGGGACTAGGCGGAACGAGCAGTACTTC
CASSGTRRNEQYF
>TRBD1|15|TRBJ1-1|TRBV7-8|-
TGTGCCAGCAGCCCTCGGACAGGGGGGTACACTGAAGCTTTCTTT
CASSPRTGGYTEAFF
>TRBD1|13|TRBJ1-1|TRBV6-5|once
TGTGCCAGCAGTTTTAGACAGGGGGCCGAAGCTTTCTTT
CASSFRQGAEAFF
>TRBD2|16|TRBJ2-1|TRBV4-1|-
TGCGCCAGCAGCCTCCGGACTAGCGGGACCGACAATGAGCAGTTCTTC
CASSLRTSGTDNEQFF
>-|15|TRBJ1-1|TRBV6-5|-
TGTGCCAGCAGTTACTCAGAGGGATCGAACACTGAAGCTTTCTTT
CASSYSEGSNTEAFF
>-|12|TRBJ2-7|TRBV28|-
TGTGCCAGCAGTTTAAGCGGGTACGAGCAGTACTTC
CASSLSGYEQYF
>TRBD1|16|TRBJ2-1|TRBV7-9|-
TGTGCCAGCAGCTTACGCGTGACAGGGGGACACAATGAGCAGTTCTTC
CASSLRVTGGHNEQFF
>-|15|TRBJ1-1|TRBV2|-
TGTGCCAGCATCATCCGACCGCAGGGGAACACTGAAGCTTTCTTT
CASIIRPQGNTEAFF
>-|15|TRBJ2-7|TRBV2|-
TGTGCCAGCAGTGAAACGAGCGGGTTTCGGGACGAGCAGTACTTC
CASSETSGFRDEQYF
>-|13|TRBJ2-7|TRBV10-3|-
TGTGCCATCAGGGGGGGACAGTCCTACGAGCAGTACTTC
CAIRGGQSYEQYF
>-|15|TRBJ2-1|TRBV19|-
TGTGCCACTCGTATTGGGAGCGGCCTCTTCAATGAGCAGTTCTTC
CATRIGSGLFNEQFF
>-|17|TRBJ2-6|TRBV21-1|-
TGTGCCAGCAGCCCACAACCCATGGGAGTTGGGGCCAACGTCCTGACTTTC
CASSPQPMGVGANVLTF
>-|14|TRBJ1-5|TRBV5-4|-
TGTGCCAGCAGCTTCAGGGAAAGCAATCAGCCCCAGCATTTT
CASSFRESNQPQHF
>-|15|TRBJ2-7|TRBV11-2|-
TGTGCCAGCAGCCTTGGGCAGGGGGGATTGAACGAGCAGTACTTC
CASSLGQGGLNEQYF
>TRBD1|17|TRBJ2-7|TRBV5-3|-
TGTGCCAGAAGCTCCTTTAAGGGGACAGGGTCCTCCTACGAGCAGTACTTC
CARSSFKGTGSSYEQYF
>TRBD1|15|TRBJ1-1|TRBV6-5|once
TGTGCCAGCAGCCCACAGGGGGCGAGGGATACTGAAGCTTTCTTT
CASSPQGARDTEAFF
>TRBD2|17|TRBJ2-7|TRBV7-9|-
TGTGCCAGCAGCTTAACCGGAGAGCGGGAGGGCCTAACCGAGCAGTACTTC
CASSLTGEREGLTEQYF
>TRBD1|12|TRBJ1-2|TRBV13|-
TGTGCCAGCAGTCACAGGGGGGATGGCTACACCTTC
CASSHRGDGYTF
>TRBD1|16|TRBJ1-1|TRBV27|-
TGTGCCAGCAGCCCCCGGGACAGGGATAATCGCGCTGAAGCTTTCTTT
CASSPRDRDNRAEAFF
>-|18|TRBJ2-7|TRBV19|-
TGTGCCAGTAGCCAGACCATCCACACTGACTCGAGCTCCTACGAGCAGTACTTC
CASSQTIHTDSSSYEQYF
>TRBD1|14|TRBJ2-2|TRBV27|-
TGTGCCAGCAGAACACAGGGGTCCCCCGGGGAGCTGTTTTTT
CASRTQGSPGELFF
>-|17|TRBJ2-2|TRBV2|-
TGTGCCAGCGATTCTAGCCCGGGGAGGTCAATTTCCGGGGAGCTGTTTTTT
CASDSSPGRSISGELFF
>TRBD1|16|TRBJ2-3|TRBV5-1|-
TGCGCCAGCACCCCGGAAGGGACAGGGAGGACAGATACGCAGTATTTT
CASTPEGTGRTDTQYF
>TRBD1|15|TRBJ1-1|TRBV28|-
TGTGCCAGCAGTTTATGGACAGGGATAAGTCCTGAAGCTTTCTTT
CASSLWTGISPEAFF
>-|13|TRBJ2-1|TRBV9|-
TGTGCCAGTTCGGGGGGCTCGTACAATGAGCAGTTCTTC
CASSGGSYNEQFF
>-|15|TRBJ2-2|TRBV5-1|-
TGCGCCAGCAGCCCCGTACAGGGAGACACCGGGGAGCTGTTTTTT
CASSPVQGDTGELFF
>TRBD2|16|TRBJ2-7|TRBV6-5|-
TGTGCCAGCAGTTACTCTAGGACTAGCGGGTTCAACGAGCAGTACTTC
CASSYSRTSGFNEQYF